Detailed here is one T cell receptor (beta chain). This clonotype was found many times. The target of this receptor is not known. Per-base qualities were not stored, and no clone one base away is much larger. This sample was taken from a study of Graves' ophthalmopathy and Graves' hyperthyroidism listed by TCRdb under 2018. Background for the entire study: Peripheral blood was collected before any treatment was given, at the time of initial diagnosis. In about six hyperthyroidism patients, the T-cell repertoires found in thyroid tissue were compared with those found in blood. An independent validation cohort was composed of around 19 hyperthyroidism patients and 17 patients who later progressed from hyperthyroidism to ophthalmopathy. To tell Graves' ophthalmopathy apart from Graves' hyperthyroidism, and to predict which patients would progress to ophthalmopathy, the study relied on TCR beta repertoire signatures. In total, 135 blood samples were TCR-sequenced: approximately 42 ophthalmopathy, around 75 hyperthyroidism and some 17 hyperthyroidism-to-ophthalmopathy patients. Following sampling, methimazole starting at 30 mg daily was administered to hyperthyroidism patients, and high-dose intravenous methylprednisolone was administered to ophthalmopathy patients. To explore V-J signatures that distinguish ophthalmopathy from hyperthyroidism, a discovery set of 100 patients was enrolled, made up of roughly 41 with ophthalmopathy and roughly 57 with stable hyperthyroidism.

For repertoire sequencing, TCR beta CDR3 regions were amplified from RNA transcripts. The first round of RT-PCR was done with HTBI primers and the Qiagen OneStep RT-PCR kit, and was followed by a second round of multiplex PCR, then size selection and purification. Sequencing of the libraries was carried out on an Illumina HiSeq2000 in paired-end mode with 100 bp reads. The study's processing was this. Reads were processed with SOAPnuke, discarding reads with adapters, uncalled bases, mean Phred below 15, or no exact constant-primer or identifier match. COPE v1.2.5 was used to merge the high-quality paired reads. Clonotypes were defined as unique nucleotide sequences and were aligned to IMGT TRB V, D and J references using MiTCR v1.1. The analysis was limited to V-J combinations with a frequency above 0.0001, which together covered just over 98% of the repertoires. For each V-J combination, a TCR clonal expansion and chaos score was defined as the ratio of F50 clonal expansion to chaos observed in the TCRdist matrix. Welch's t-statistics and random forest were used to reduce the features to approximately 13 V-J combinations, which were then used as input to a naive Bayes classifier. Thyroid-blood repertoire similarity was quantified with the Morisita-Horn index. TCRdb passed the public sequencing reads through fastp at Q25 and MiXCR, retaining productive beta sequences. CDR3 protein sequences are deduplicated, and each keeps its most common genes and DNA. It is TCRdb's table, rather than the study itself, that gives the V and J calls and clone size. The sample records about 370,000 distinct CDR3 sequences, about 17% of which are singletons. The leading ten clones occupy 2% to 3% of the sample.

Broad study findings and their caveats: In cross-validation, the 13-signature model distinguished ophthalmopathy from stable hyperthyroidism with 85% to 90% sensitivity and nearly 82% specificity, and in the test set the corresponding values were roughly 80% and 76%. Sample size was not predetermined statistically, and investigators were not blinded to group allocation. Among expanded thyroid clonotypes with frequency above 0.001, most also showed up in blood, which suggests that blood repertoires may reflect the thyroid immune response. In validation, the model predicted ophthalmopathy progression with 55% to 71% sensitivity and roughly 72% specificity; more than ten predicted patients were CT-confirmed with GO in a median of approximately 6.5 months.

Taken from cysteine to phenylalanine, the CDR3 has 13 residues. The kept DNA is CDR3 alone, 39 bases in frame from the first base. V loses 5 bases at its end and J loses 5 bases; junction bases beyond the gene matches: 5. Stable hyperthyroidism was defined as no progression to ophthalmopathy within 18 months of follow-up. Hyperthyroidism patients were newly diagnosed, with disease duration under 2 months, and aged 18 to 65 years. Patients were excluded if they had other autoimmune diseases, uncontrolled infections, pregnancy or lactation. Diagnosis was based on clinical symptoms, serum thyroxine, TRAb, thyroid ultrasound and orbital computed tomography. Using Ficoll-Paque density gradient centrifugation, PBMCs were isolated from less than 13 ml of fresh peripheral blood. Total RNA was extracted with Trizol reagent and quality-checked on an Agilent 2100 Bioanalyzer.

The receptor chain draws on TRBV12-3 or TRBV12-4 and TRBJ2-5, with 7 bases matching TRBD2. This receptor was identified in an adult woman with stable Graves' hyperthyroidism. Material: peripheral blood. The sequenced DNA is TGTGCCAGCAGTGAAACTAGCGCCGAGACCCAGTACTTC. Translated, it gives CASSETSAETQYF.